Below, 24 T cell receptor beta chains from the same sample are listed, as sequenced in a study of blood T cell repertoires in COVID-19. Only in-frame clones appear in the TCRdb table, and some are missing; sequencing was by immunoSEQ multiplex PCR. The sample has over 65,000 clones, 90% seen once. Sequencing input: peripheral blood. The source of these receptors is a woman older than 75 with acute or convalescent COVID-19.

The gene calls are TRBV27 and TRBJ1-4, with TRBD1 as a possible D gene (5 bases). V was cut by 6 bases and J by 8 bases, with 19 bases left in between. This CDR3 has 15 amino acids. Germline CDR1 and CDR2: MNHEY and SMNVEV (reference sequence). CDR3 sequence reads: CASSLRAREGEKLFF. The CDR3 nucleotides are TGTGCCAGCAGCCTCCGGGCCCGGGAGGGGGAAAAACTGTTTTTT.

J is TRBJ1-4 and V is TRBV5-1; 7 bases are a match to TRBD1. The ends lost 0 bases at V and 3 bases at J; junction bases unmatched: 2. This CDR3 has 15 amino acids. CDR1 and CDR2 from the germline V gene are SGHRS and YFSETQ. CDR3 residues: CASSLGTGSNEKLFF. The DNA of the CDR3 is TGCGCCAGCAGCTTGGGGACAGGATCTAATGAAAAACTGTTTTTT.

The chain has TRBV1 and TRBJ2-3; TRBD2 is taken as the D call from the table, unchecked against the DNA. TRBV1 is labeled a pseudogene. The CDR3 is 21 amino acids. The CDR3 nucleotides are TGCACCAGCAGCCAAGGATCTACGGTGAGCGGGAGGGATGGTAACACAGATACGCAGTATTTT. Its protein is CTSSQGSTVSGRDGNTDTQYF.

The CDR3 sequence: CASSLEGDIHYNEQFF. The DNA for the CDR3 is TGTGCCAGCAGTTTAGAAGGGGATATCCACTACAATGAGCAGTTCTTC. The chain couples TRBV27 to TRBJ2-1; a weak D match, TRBD1 (5 bases). The CDR3 loop spans 16 amino acids. V was shortened by 2 bases and J by 3 bases, with 14 bases between the two germline ends. Germline V gives CDR1 MNHEY, CDR2 SMNVEV (reference sequence).

The chain uses TRBV5-6 and TRBJ1-5; D is undetermined. In germline, CDR1 is SGHDT, CDR2 YYEEEE. V lost 1 base and J lost 3, with 14 bases in between. CDR3 length equals 16 residues. CDR3 in amino acids: CASSLSREANNQPQHF. CDR3 in DNA: TGTGCCAGCAGCTTGAGTCGCGAGGCGAACAATCAGCCCCAGCATTTT. Full variable domain (outside the CDR3, taken from reference TRBV5-6 and TRBJ1-5): DAGVTQSPTHLIKTRGQQVTLRCSPKSGHDTVSWYQQALGQGPQFIFQYYEEEERQRGNFPDRFSGHQFPNYSSELNVNALLLGDSALYLCASSLSREANNQPQHFGDGTRLSIL.

For the CDR3, the DNA is TGTGCCACCCGGAGGGCAGGGTTGGAAAAAAAACTGTTTTTT. This gives the protein CATRRAGLEKKLFF. The chain is built from TRBV15 and TRBJ1-4; tentative D call: TRBD1 (5 bases). The CDR3 has 14 residues. Deletions cut 8 bases from V and 9 bases from J, with 19 bases between. Germline CDR1 reads LNHNV; CDR2 reads YYDKDF (reference sequence). Full variable domain (remainder filled in from reference TRBV15 and TRBJ1-4): DAMVIQNPRYQVTQFGKPVTLSCSQTLNHNVMYWYQQKSSQAPKLLFHYYDKDFNNEADTPDNFQSRRPNTSFCFLDIRSPGLGDTAMYLCATRRAGLEKKLFFGSGTQLSVL.

J is TRBJ2-2 and V is TRBV18; TRBD1 agrees at 10 bases. CDR3 size: 15 residues. Per germline, CDR1 KGHSH and CDR2 LQKENI. J lost 7 bases, V lost 3 bases, and 5 bases had no gene match. DNA of the CDR3: TGTGCCAGCTCACCGGGACAGGGGAAAGGCGGGGAGCTGTTTTTT. Its protein is CASSPGQGKGGELFF.

The chain recombines TRBV5-4 with TRBJ1-4; 9 nucleotides line up with TRBD1. CDR3 length: 15 amino acids. The germline CDR1 and CDR2 sequences are SGHNT and YYREEE (reference sequence). The V and J ends lost 4 bases and 5 bases, in that order; junction bases with no gene match: 6. The CDR3: CASSQNTGGNEKLFF. The CDR3 nucleotides read TGTGCCAGCAGCCAGAATACAGGGGGCAATGAAAAACTGTTTTTT.

This clone has only a few counts. The chain carries TRBV11-2 and TRBJ2-1, with 9 bases fitting TRBD1. V trimming: 5 bases; J trimming: 9 bases; junction bases outside the gene matches: 14. CDR3 size: 16 residues. Germline V gene lookup returns CDR1 SGHAT and CDR2 FQNNGV. The CDR3 region has the DNA TGTGCCAGCAGCCCCGCCCGGGACAGGGTTTCTGGTGAGCAGTTCTTC. This codes for CASSPARDRVSGEQFF.

The chain employs TRBV6-5 and TRBJ1-6, with D maybe TRBD1 (6 bases). The CDR3 is made up of 16 amino acids. The V end lost 2 bases, the J end lost 8 bases, and 16 bases lay between the germline ends. Germline loops: CDR1 MNHEY, CDR2 SVGAGI. CDR3 sequence reads: CASSYNRIKGDSPLHF. The CDR3 nucleotides read TGTGCCAGCAGTTACAACAGGATAAAGGGGGATTCACCCCTCCACTTT.

This sequence joins TRBV7-9 and TRBJ2-1, with 11 bases aligning to TRBD2. Trimming cost V 7 bases and J 4 bases; bases outside gene matches: 12. Germline values: CDR1 SEHNR, CDR2 FQNEAQ (reference sequence). This CDR3 comprises 17 residues. DNA of the CDR3: TGTGCCAGCACCCAGTGGTCGGGACTAGCGGTTTACAATGAGCAGTTCTTC. Translating gives CASTQWSGLAVYNEQFF.

This clone was seen once. The rearrangement joins TRBV24-1 to TRBJ2-2, with 7 bases identical to TRBD1. The CDR3 has 14 residues. Unmatched junction bases numbered 7, after V lost 5 bases and J lost 8 bases. In germline, CDR1 is KGHDR, CDR2 SFDVKD. This chain's CDR3 is CATSAGTARGELFF. CDR3 sequence (DNA): TGTGCCACCAGTGCCGGGACAGCTCGAGGGGAGCTGTTTTTT.

The chain joins TRBV20-1 to TRBJ2-7; D possibly corresponds to TRBD2 (5 bases). V was cut by 6 bases and J by 3 bases, with 15 bases left in between. Per germline, CDR1 DFQATT and CDR2 SNEGSKA (reference sequence). The CDR3 totals 13 residues. The CDR3 loop is CSASTRSVYEQYF. In DNA, the CDR3 is TGCAGTGCCAGTACTAGGTCGGTCTACGAGCAGTACTTC.

The chain is built from TRBV19 and TRBJ1-1, with unresolved D. The CDR3 length is 14 residues. The V gene's germline CDR1 is LNHDA and CDR2 SQIVND (reference sequence). Trimming left V 5 bases short and J 0 bases short, with 10 bases between. For the CDR3, the DNA is TGTGCCAGTAGTCCGTCCAGATTGAACACTGAAGCTTTCTTT. This translates into CASSPSRLNTEAFF. Combining the CDR3 with reference TRBV19 and TRBJ1-1 gives the whole variable domain DGGITQSPKYLFRKEGQNVTLSCEQNLNHDAMYWYRQDPGQGLRLIYYSQIVNDFQKGDIAEGYSVSREKKESFPLTVTSAQKNPTAFYLCASSPSRLNTEAFFGQGTRLTVV.

The chain joins TRBV12-3 or TRBV12-4 to TRBJ2-1; 7 bases agree with TRBD2. This CDR3 comprises 13 residues. V was clipped by 4 bases and J by 9 bases; unmatched bases: 6. CDR3 amino acids: CASSYRRGSEQFF. The CDR3 region has the DNA TGTGCCAGCAGTTACCGGCGGGGGAGTGAGCAGTTCTTC.

V and J are TRBV4-1 and TRBJ2-1; no reliable D call. Looked up from germline, CDR1 is MGHRA and CDR2 is YSYEKL. The CDR3 totals 15 residues. The ends were cut back, 0 bases at V and 10 bases at J, with 16 bases in the middle. CDR3 DNA: TGCGCCAGCAGCCAAGACTACGCTAGGTATAAAGAGCAGTTCTTC. It encodes CASSQDYARYKEQFF.

The chain carries TRBV4-3 and TRBJ2-1, with 8 positions matching TRBD1. V lost 1 base to trimming and J lost 3 bases; unmatched junction nucleotides: 5. Germline V CDR1 and CDR2: LGHNA, YSLEER. The CDR3 contains 16 residues. The DNA for the CDR3 is TGCGCCAGCAGCCAAGGGCGTGGACAGGGCTACAATGAGCAGTTCTTC. It is translated as CASSQGRGQGYNEQFF.

The chain is built from TRBV6-5 and TRBJ1-2; 8 nucleotides align to TRBD1. The CDR3 spans 13 residues. V was clipped by 6 bases and J by 4 bases; unmatched bases: 4. The germline V gene has CDR1 MNHEY and CDR2 SVGAGI. The DNA for the CDR3 is TGTGCCAGCAGCCCGGGACAGGCCTATGGCTACACCTTC. It encodes CASSPGQAYGYTF.

This sequence joins TRBV18 and TRBJ2-1, with 7 nucleotides matching TRBD2. Germline-derived CDR1 and CDR2 are KGHSH and LQKENI. The CDR3 is made up of 17 amino acids. The junction had 12 bases not matched to a gene; V was cut back by 3 bases and J by 4 bases. The CDR3 reads CASSPRLTRGGYNEQFF. CDR3 nucleotides: TGTGCCAGCTCACCGCGATTAACACGGGGAGGGTACAATGAGCAGTTCTTC.

This sequence joins TRBV19 and TRBJ2-2; D is possibly TRBD1 (6 bases). The CDR3 totals 16 residues. V was cut by 4 bases and J by 1 base, with 13 bases left in between. Germline loops: CDR1 LNHDA, CDR2 SQIVND (reference sequence). CDR3 sequence (DNA): TGTGCCAGTAGTAGCGCTGGGACAAGGAACACCGGGGAGCTGTTTTTT. Protein sequence: CASSSAGTRNTGELFF.

The count of this clone is one. This rearrangement joins TRBV4-1 to TRBJ2-3, with 12 bases matching TRBD1. The CDR3 is made up of 15 amino acids. Germline lookup yields CDR1 MGHRA and CDR2 YSYEKL. Losses at the gene ends were 4 bases for V and 7 bases for J; bases not matched to a gene: 6. In DNA, the CDR3 is TGCGCCAGCAGCCCCGGGACAGGGGGCGAGAATACGCAGTATTTT. Translating gives CASSPGTGGENTQYF.

The chain has TRBV3-1 (or the pseudogene TRBV3-2) and TRBJ2-3, with 7 bases matching TRBD2. Germline CDR1 LGHDT, CDR2 YNNKEL (reference sequence). The CDR3 covers 15 residues. V lost 4 bases and J lost 4; bases outside the gene matches: 8. In DNA form, the CDR3 reads TGTGCCAGCAGCCCTCTCCAGCGGGGTGCAGATACGCAGTATTTT. This translates into CASSPLQRGADTQYF.

J is TRBJ1-2 and V is TRBV19; D is ambiguous. The CDR3 has 14 residues. Germline V gene data show CDR1 as LNHDA and CDR2 as SQIVND (reference sequence). Trimming pared 0 bases from V and 6 bases from J, leaving 11 bases between. CDR3 sequence: CASSIDRGSDGYTF. The CDR3 DNA reads as TGTGCCAGTAGTATAGATCGGGGAAGCGATGGCTACACCTTC.

The rearrangement uses TRBV6-5 and TRBJ2-5, with TRBD2 matching over 8 bases. With V trimmed by 8 bases and J by 1 base, 3 bases remained unmatched. Per germline, CDR1 MNHEY and CDR2 SVGAGI. The CDR3 sequence is 13 residues long. The CDR3 is CASSRGGQETQYF. The CDR3 nucleotides are TGTGCCAGCTCCCGGGGGGGCCAAGAGACCCAGTACTTC.